Below, 16 T cell receptor beta chains from the same sample are listed, as sequenced in a study of blood T cell repertoires in COVID-19. This table comes from immunoSEQ multiplex PCR, and its TCRdb copy is limited to in-frame clones, with some not included. The sample lists around 30,000 clones; 75% were seen once. The source material was peripheral blood. The origin of the receptors is a man at least 80 years old with active or convalescent COVID-19.

CDR3 sequence (DNA): TGTGCCAGCAGTGCCCAGGGCTCAGCCAACGTCCTGACTTTC. Its translation: CASSAQGSANVLTF. The rearrangement links TRBV2 to TRBJ2-6, with D maybe TRBD1 (5 bases). Germline CDR1 is SNHLY and CDR2 is FYNNEI. Trimming stripped 4 bases from V and 7 bases from J, with 11 bases between. The CDR3 spans 14 residues. Full variable domain (outside the CDR3, taken from reference TRBV2 and TRBJ2-6): EPEVTQTPSHQVTQMGQEVILRCVPISNHLYFYWYRQILGQKVEFLVSFYNNEISEKSEIFDDQFSVERPDGSNFTLKIRSTKLEDSAMYFCASSAQGSANVLTFGAGSRLTVL.

This clone was observed a single time. The chain combines TRBV6-4 with TRBJ2-6; 11 bases are shared with TRBD1. V lost 4 bases to trimming and J lost 3 bases; unmatched junction nucleotides: 5. The germline V gene has CDR1 MRHNA and CDR2 SNTAGT. The CDR3 contains 17 residues. For the CDR3, the DNA is TGTGCCAGCAGTGTGGGGACAGGGGGAAGTGGGGCCAACGTCCTGACTTTC. Encoded protein: CASSVGTGGSGANVLTF.

This clone was seen a handful of times. The V gene is TRBV28, the J gene TRBJ1-4, with D perhaps TRBD1 (6 bases). Trimming took 1 base from V and 8 from J, leaving 11 bases between them. CDR1 MDHEN and CDR2 SYDVKM come from the germline V gene. This CDR3 spans 14 amino acids. CDR3 nucleotide sequence: TGTGCCAGCAGTTTATTCACCCAGGGGGAAAAACTGTTTTTT. It is translated as CASSLFTQGEKLFF.

This chain connects TRBV28 to TRBJ2-5, with D unresolved. The CDR3 loop spans 13 amino acids. Germline V gene lookup returns CDR1 MDHEN and CDR2 SYDVKM. The germline V and J ends were trimmed by 6 bases and 9 bases, with 17 bases remaining between them. The CDR3 region has the DNA TGTGCCAGCAGCCAAACCGACACTCGCCCCCAGTACTTC. It is translated as CASSQTDTRPQYF.

The J gene is TRBJ2-3, the V gene TRBV6-1; 10 nucleotides align to TRBD2. This CDR3 comprises 19 residues. CDR1 and CDR2 (germline): MNHNS, SASEGT. Unmatched junction bases numbered 13, after V lost 0 bases and J lost 4 bases. CDR3 nucleotides: TGTGCCAGCAGTGAAGCGCTAGTAATAGTCCTAGCGGGAGCAGATACGCAGTATTTT. Amino acids: CASSEALVIVLAGADTQYF.

This chain links TRBV5-8 with TRBJ2-7, with a possible D match to TRBD1 (6 bases). The V and J ends lost 7 bases and 4 bases respectively, with 18 bases between them. This CDR3 comprises 14 residues. Germline lookup yields CDR1 SGHTS and CDR2 YDEGEE. CDR3 protein: CASGSTGVVYEQYF. The CDR3 DNA follows: TGTGCCAGCGGTTCGACAGGAGTTGTATACGAGCAGTACTTC.

The V call is TRBV7-2, the J call TRBJ2-5, with D uncertain. The V gene lost 5 bases and the J gene lost 5 bases, with 15 bases spanning the gap. This CDR3 is built from 14 residues. Germline CDR1 is SGHTA and CDR2 is FQGNSA. CDR3: CASSPYSRSETQYF. As DNA, the CDR3 is TGTGCCAGCAGCCCCTATTCTCGGTCCGAGACCCAGTACTTC.

The rearrangement uses TRBV9 and TRBJ2-2; 8 bases agree with TRBD2. The CDR3 covers 16 residues. Per germline, CDR1 SGDLS and CDR2 YYNGEE. J was trimmed by 1 base and V by 2 bases; bases with no gene match: 4. CDR3 protein: CASSVTGTRNTGELFF. For the CDR3, the DNA is TGTGCCAGCAGCGTTACCGGGACTAGGAACACCGGGGAGCTGTTTTTT.

The chain is built from TRBV27 and TRBJ2-7; 7 bases are shared with TRBD2. Per the germline V gene, CDR1 is MNHEY and CDR2 is SMNVEV (reference sequence). The ends lost 4 bases at V and 0 bases at J; junction bases unmatched: 3. CDR3 length equals 14 residues. The CDR3 protein is CASSSSGGSYEQYF. CDR3 DNA sequence: TGTGCCAGCAGTTCTAGCGGAGGCTCCTACGAGCAGTACTTC.

This chain links TRBV27 with TRBJ1-6, with TRBD1 matching over 11 bases. CDR3 length equals 14 residues. Germline V gene sequence: CDR1 MNHEY, CDR2 SMNVEV (reference sequence). After removal of 3 bases from V and 9 bases from J, the junction contained 1 base not matched to a gene. The CDR3 is CASSLGTGGSPLHF. The CDR3 nucleotides are TGTGCCAGCAGTTTGGGGACAGGGGGTTCACCCCTCCACTTT.

The table lists this clone with a few counts. This rearrangement joins TRBV11-2 to TRBJ2-1; D might be TRBD1 (6 bases). Germline V gene sequence: CDR1 SGHAT, CDR2 FQNNGV. Trimming shortened V by 5 bases and J by 2 bases, and 10 bases separated the two germline ends. There are 14 residues in the CDR3. CDR3 sequence: CASSLRQAYNEQFF. The DNA of the CDR3 is TGTGCCAGCAGCCTCAGACAGGCCTACAATGAGCAGTTCTTC.

The chain uses TRBV9 and TRBJ2-2; TRBD2 might be the D (6 bases). Germline V gene sequence: CDR1 SGDLS, CDR2 YYNGEE. The length of the CDR3 is 17 residues. Between the trimmed V and J ends, which lost 0 bases and 3 bases, there was a span of 15 bases. CDR3 DNA: TGTGCCAGCAGCGTAGCAACGGGACTCACTGACACCGGGGAGCTGTTTTTT. The encoded protein is CASSVATGLTDTGELFF.

The rearrangement joins TRBV6-2 or TRBV6-3 to TRBJ2-2, with a possible D match to TRBD2 (6 bases). Per germline, CDR1 MNHEY and CDR2 SVGEGT. Trimming removed 7 bases at V and 6 bases at J, with 18 bases between. The CDR3 is 15 amino acids. The CDR3 spells CASTPRPGGAGELFF. The CDR3 DNA is TGTGCCAGCACCCCTCGGCCGGGCGGGGCCGGGGAGCTGTTTTTT.

The CDR3 region is CASTITSYNEQFF. The CDR3 DNA follows: TGTGCCAGCACCATCACCAGCTACAATGAGCAGTTCTTC. This sequence joins TRBV7-2 and TRBJ2-1; D unresolved. V lost 7 bases to trimming and J lost 3 bases, with 10 bases between them. This CDR3 is 13 amino acids long. Germline values: CDR1 SGHTA, CDR2 FQGNSA.

CDR3 coding DNA: TGTGCCAGCAGTCCAGGGACAGGGGACCTGAACACTGAAGCTTTCTTT. As protein: CASSPGTGDLNTEAFF. This chain joins TRBV27 and TRBJ1-1; TRBD1 agrees at 10 bases. CDR1 is MNHEY, CDR2 SMNVEV, per germline (reference sequence). This CDR3 spans 16 amino acids. After removal of 5 bases from V and 0 bases from J, the junction contained 6 bases not matched to a gene.

The chain couples TRBV5-1 to TRBJ1-4; TRBD1 aligns across 7 bases. The CDR3 has 16 amino acids. The V segment lost 0 bases and the J segment 5 bases; nucleotides outside the gene matches: 7. Germline-derived CDR1 and CDR2 are SGHRS and YFSETQ. The CDR3 nucleotides read TGCGCCAGCAGCTTGGGCCCGACAGGGAGCAATGAAAAACTGTTTTTT. Translation gives CASSLGPTGSNEKLFF.